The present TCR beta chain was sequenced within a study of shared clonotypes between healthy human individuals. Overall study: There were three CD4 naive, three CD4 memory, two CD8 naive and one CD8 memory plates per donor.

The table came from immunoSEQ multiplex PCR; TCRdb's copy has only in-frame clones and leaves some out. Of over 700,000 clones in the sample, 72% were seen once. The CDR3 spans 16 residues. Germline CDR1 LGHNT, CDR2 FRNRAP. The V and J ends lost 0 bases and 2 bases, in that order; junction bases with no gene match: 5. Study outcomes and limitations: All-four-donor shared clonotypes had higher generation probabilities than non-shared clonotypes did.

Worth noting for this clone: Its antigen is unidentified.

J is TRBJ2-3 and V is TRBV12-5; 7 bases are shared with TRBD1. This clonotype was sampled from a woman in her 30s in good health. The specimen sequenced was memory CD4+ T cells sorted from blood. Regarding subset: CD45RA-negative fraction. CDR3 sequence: CASGLVLGQNTDTQYF. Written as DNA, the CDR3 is TGTGCTAGTGGTTTGGTTTTGGGACAGAACACAGATACGCAGTATTTT.